The T cell receptor (beta chain) under discussion was sequenced for a study of regulatory T cells in long-lasting Graves disease. The sample's time point: newly diagnosed GD, antithyroid drugs for less than 3 months. The authors made the TCR library using RNA they extracted from PBMCs. Roughly 8.2-milliliter peripheral blood samples went into EDTA tubes. Sequencing libraries for TCR beta were prepared with iRepertoire HTBI primers and Arm-PCR of CDR3 regions. TCRdb redid the calling of the multiplex PCR reads with MiXCR, one entry per CDR3 protein. The repertoire holds some 400,000 distinct CDR3 sequences, with under 15% as singletons. This clonotype was seen at least ten times. Germline V CDR1 and CDR2: SEHNR, FQNEAQ (reference sequence). The length of the CDR3 is 16 residues. Losses at the gene ends were 4 bases for V and 6 bases for J; bases not matched to a gene: 11. The sample was also linked to a second study, of T cells in Graves' hyperthyroidism and ophthalmopathy.

The gene calls are TRBV7-9 and TRBJ2-1, with 8 bases identical to TRBD1. The sequencing used peripheral blood mononuclear cells (PBMCs), collected at new diagnosis, from a patient treated with antithyroid drugs. The TCR originated in a woman younger than 45 with Graves disease. The CDR3 nucleotides read TGTGCCAGCAGCTCCTCCTCCGGGACAGGCCCCAATGAGCAGTTCTTC. Encoded protein: CASSSSSGTGPNEQFF.